This is a list of T cell receptor beta chains from one sample in a study of vaccination effects on CD4 cells after COVID-19. No antigen is known for these receptors. Clones were sequenced by immunoSEQ multiplex PCR, and TCRdb holds only the in-frame ones, with some missing. Among approximately 24,000 clones, over 75% were seen once, and the ten largest hold 23%. The sequencing used CD4+ T cells from PBMCs cultured with HCoV-NL63 spike peptides, collected after COVID-19 vaccination. Receptor source: a human donor who received a COVID-19 vaccine. Each CDR3 is given with its conserved first and last residue. D genes are given only for firm matches. Clone size is stated in some rows and not others, as once, few, many or a class when expanded.

CDR3aa | CDR3nt | v_gene | d_gene | j_gene | abundance
CSAPRVGSYNEQFF | TGCAGCGCCCCAAGGGTGGGATCCTACAATGAGCAGTTCTTC | TRBV29-1 | . | TRBJ2-1 | .
CASSVESSGNTIYF | TGTGCCAGCAGCGTAGAGTCCTCTGGAAACACCATATATTTT | TRBV9 | . | TRBJ1-3 | .
CASRAGDRRVTEAFF | TGTGCCAGCAGGGCCGGGGACAGACGGGTTACTGAAGCTTTCTTT | TRBV27 | TRBD1 | TRBJ1-1 | once
CASSRRQNTHYGYTF | TGTGCCAGCAGCCGTAGACAGAATACCCACTATGGCTACACCTTC | TRBV5-6 | . | TRBJ1-2 | .
CASSLDFGGNEQFF | TGCGCCAGCAGCTTGGACTTTGGGGGGAATGAGCAGTTCTTC | TRBV5-1 | . | TRBJ2-1 | .
CASRRQGRNTGELFF | TGTGCCAGCAGAAGACAGGGGAGGAACACCGGGGAGCTGTTTTTT | TRBV6-5 | TRBD1 | TRBJ2-2 | .
CASSLDSSSLYEQYF | TGCGCCAGCAGCTTGGATTCGTCCTCCCTCTACGAGCAGTACTTC | TRBV5-1 | . | TRBJ2-7 | .
CAIRGEKRGTEAFF | TGTGCCATCAGGGGGGAAAAGCGAGGCACTGAAGCTTTCTTT | TRBV10-3 | . | TRBJ1-1 | .
CASSRSSENTEAFF | TGCGCCAGCAGCCGCAGCTCAGAGAACACTGAAGCTTTCTTT | TRBV4-3 | . | TRBJ1-1 | .
CARRRLAGYNEQFF | TGCGCCCGAAGGAGACTAGCGGGATACAATGAGCAGTTCTTC | TRBV4-3 | TRBD2 | TRBJ2-1 | .
CASSRGLAGAEETQYF | TGTGCCAGCAGCCGAGGACTAGCGGGGGCGGAAGAGACCCAGTACTTC | TRBV4-2 | TRBD2 | TRBJ2-5 | .
CASSQWTLTQYF | TGTGCCAGCAGTCAATGGACTCTTACGCAGTATTTT | TRBV3-1/TRBV3-2 | . | TRBJ2-3 | once
CASTGGTEAFF | TGTGCCAGCACAGGGGGGACTGAAGCTTTCTTT | TRBV27 | TRBD1 | TRBJ1-1 | .
CATSRDLGREKNIQYF | TGTGCCACCAGCAGAGATCTAGGGCGGGAAAAAAACATTCAGTACTTC | TRBV15 | . | TRBJ2-4 | .
CASSLDWTSGKSSYNEQFF | TGCGCCAGCAGCTTGGATTGGACTAGCGGAAAGAGCTCCTACAATGAGCAGTTCTTC | TRBV5-1 | TRBD2 | TRBJ2-1 | .
CASRVTQGRQPQHF | TGTGCCAGCAGAGTTACACAGGGGAGGCAGCCCCAGCATTTT | TRBV2 | TRBD1 | TRBJ1-5 | few
CASSAQTSGRETQYF | TGTGCCAGCAGCGCCCAGACTAGCGGGAGAGAGACCCAGTACTTC | TRBV5-4 | TRBD2 | TRBJ2-5 | .
CASSPGQGAEAFF | TGTGCCAGCAGCCCAGGGCAGGGGGCTGAAGCTTTCTTT | TRBV3-1/TRBV3-2 | TRBD1 | TRBJ1-1 | .
CASSFGQGDNSPLHF | TGTGCCAGCAGCTTCGGTCAGGGGGATAATTCACCCCTCCACTTT | TRBV5-8 | TRBD1 | TRBJ1-6 | few
CASSNRQGSGNTIYF | TGTGCCAGCAGCAATCGACAGGGCTCTGGAAACACCATATATTTT | TRBV9 | TRBD1 | TRBJ1-3 | .
CASSYSGQGATGELFF | TGTGCCAGCAGTTACTCGGGACAGGGAGCGACCGGGGAGCTGTTTTTT | TRBV6-6 | TRBD1 | TRBJ2-2 | .
CASSYTDSTYEQYF | TGTGCCAGCAGTTACACTGACAGTACCTACGAGCAGTACTTC | TRBV6-5 | . | TRBJ2-7 | .
CASSKTGYSNQPQHF | TGTGCCAGCAGCAAGACAGGGTACAGCAATCAGCCCCAGCATTTT | TRBV6-5 | TRBD1 | TRBJ1-5 | .